These 10 T cell receptor beta chains were all obtained from the same sample, sequenced in a study of blood T cell repertoires in COVID-19 (dated by TCRdb to about 2020). The library came from the immunoSEQ multiplex PCR assay. TCRdb holds this immuneACCESS table with in-frame rearrangements only. Some clones are missing; in checked studies, unresolved V genes explain under half, and the rest has no known cause. Recorded for this sample are fewer than 450,000 clones; approximately 84% of them occurred a single time. 1% of the sample is in the top ten clones. Sequencing was done on a sample of PBMCs or T cells enriched from blood (not recorded which). Every receptor here comes from a woman aged 25 to 39 who had recovered from COVID-19.

The chain has TRBV30 and TRBJ2-3; D is perhaps TRBD2 (5 bases). CDR1 is GTSNPN and CDR2 is SVGIG in the germline V gene (reference sequence). Trimming stripped 1 base from V and 1 base from J, with 12 bases between. This CDR3 has 15 amino acids. This CDR3 is CAWSGMAAGTDTQYF. The CDR3 DNA is TGTGCCTGGAGTGGGATGGCAGCGGGCACAGATACGCAGTATTTT.

The CDR3 region is CASGAMDQGPTDTQYF. DNA of the CDR3: TGTGCCAGCGGAGCGATGGATCAGGGGCCAACAGATACGCAGTATTTT. V gene TRBV5-6 combines with J gene TRBJ2-3, with a weak D call TRBD1 (6 bases). This CDR3 contains 16 residues. The germline V gene has CDR1 SGHDT and CDR2 YYEEEE. The V end lost 7 bases, the J end lost 3 bases, and 21 bases lay between the germline ends.

V usage is TRBV19 and J usage is TRBJ1-2; 8 bases align to TRBD1. J lost 4 bases, V lost 10 bases, and 8 bases had no gene match. Germline loops: CDR1 LNHDA, CDR2 SQIVND (reference sequence). The CDR3 loop spans 13 amino acids. The CDR3 nucleotides read TGTGCCACCCGACAGGGGCCACTCTATGGCTACACCTTC. Translating gives CATRQGPLYGYTF.

This rearrangement joins TRBV5-5 to TRBJ2-5; TRBD1 aligns across 9 bases. The CDR3 has 15 amino acids. Germline V lookup: CDR1 SGHKS, CDR2 YYEKEE (reference sequence). V lost 0 bases and J lost 2; bases outside the gene matches: 2. This CDR3 is CASSLGGQGQETQYF. In nucleotides, the CDR3 is TGTGCCAGCAGCTTGGGGGGACAGGGTCAAGAGACCCAGTACTTC.

J is TRBJ1-2 and V is TRBV18; D possibly corresponds to TRBD1 (6 bases). V was pared by 2 bases and J by 7 bases, with 17 bases between. There are 15 residues in the CDR3. The germline CDR1 and CDR2 sequences are KGHSH and LQKENI. This chain's CDR3 is CASSPRGTGLGGYTF. CDR3 bases: TGTGCCAGCTCACCAAGGGGTACAGGGCTCGGTGGCTACACCTTC.

The rearrangement joins TRBV12-3 or TRBV12-4 to TRBJ1-2, with TRBD1 matching over 9 bases. The CDR3 has 13 residues. V shed 6 bases and J 8 bases; nucleotides not matched to a gene: 7. The CDR3 sequence is CASRPDRGQGYTF. The CDR3 nucleotides are TGTGCCAGCAGACCGGACAGGGGACAGGGCTACACCTTC.

V is TRBV6-5 and J is TRBJ1-2, with 10 bases matching TRBD1. Germline-derived CDR1 and CDR2 are MNHEY and SVGAGI. CDR3 length equals 14 residues. The ends lost 5 bases at V and 6 bases at J; junction bases unmatched: 6. CDR3 region: CASSRDRGVDGYTF. The CDR3, as DNA: TGTGCCAGCAGTCGGGACAGGGGCGTCGATGGCTACACCTTC.

The chain links TRBV5-1 to TRBJ2-2, with 8 bases lining up with TRBD1. CDR1 and CDR2 from the germline V gene are SGHRS and YFSETQ. Trimming at V came to 3 bases and at J to 0 bases, leaving 4 bases not matched to a gene. The CDR3 spans 16 residues. CDR3 region: CASSSPGQANTGELFF. The CDR3 DNA reads TGCGCCAGCAGCTCTCCGGGACAGGCGAACACCGGGGAGCTGTTTTTT.

This clone was found a few times. The CDR3 loop is CAWNELAGQETQYF. The CDR3 bases are TGTGCCTGGAACGAACTAGCGGGGCAAGAGACCCAGTACTTC. The chain recombines TRBV30 with TRBJ2-5; 10 nucleotides align to TRBD2. There are 14 residues in the CDR3. J lost 2 bases, V lost 4 bases, and 4 bases had no gene match. Germline V gives CDR1 GTSNPN, CDR2 SVGIG (reference sequence).

The gene calls are TRBV10-3 and TRBJ1-6; no clear D. The CDR3 contains 16 residues. Trimming took off 10 bases at V and 5 bases at J, with 21 bases between the two ends. In germline, CDR1 is ENHRY, CDR2 SYGVKD. The CDR3 loop reads CATHPGFGENNSPLHF. As DNA, the CDR3 is TGTGCCACCCACCCCGGTTTCGGGGAGAATAATTCACCCCTCCACTTT.